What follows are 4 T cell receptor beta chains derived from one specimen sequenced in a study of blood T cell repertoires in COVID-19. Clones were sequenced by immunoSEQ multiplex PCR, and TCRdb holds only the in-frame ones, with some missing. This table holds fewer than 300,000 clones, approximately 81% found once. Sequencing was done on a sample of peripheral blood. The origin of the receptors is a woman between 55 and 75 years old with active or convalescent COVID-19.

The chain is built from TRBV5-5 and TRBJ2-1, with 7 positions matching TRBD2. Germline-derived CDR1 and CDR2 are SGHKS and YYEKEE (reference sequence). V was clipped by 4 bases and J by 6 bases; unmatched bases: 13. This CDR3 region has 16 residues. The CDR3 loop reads CASSLSGREGINEQFF. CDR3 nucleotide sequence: TGTGCCAGCAGCCTATCGGGGAGGGAGGGAATCAATGAGCAGTTCTTC.

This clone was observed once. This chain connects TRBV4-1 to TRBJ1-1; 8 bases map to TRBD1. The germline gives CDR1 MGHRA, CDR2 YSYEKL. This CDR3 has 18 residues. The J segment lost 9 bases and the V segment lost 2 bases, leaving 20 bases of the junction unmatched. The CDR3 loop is CASSQQPGQAVDGYQAFF. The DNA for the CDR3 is TGCGCCAGCAGCCAACAACCGGGACAGGCGGTCGATGGGTACCAAGCTTTCTTT.

The CDR3 DNA reads TGTGCCAGCAGCTTAGAGGGGTATCTGGGAGAGACCCAGTACTTC. Translating gives CASSLEGYLGETQYF. V gene TRBV7-6 combines with J gene TRBJ2-5; TRBD1 is a possible D gene (5 bases). The V end lost 1 base, the J end lost 4 bases, and 13 bases lay between the germline ends. CDR3 size: 15 residues. Per the germline V gene, CDR1 is SGHVS and CDR2 is FNYEAQ.

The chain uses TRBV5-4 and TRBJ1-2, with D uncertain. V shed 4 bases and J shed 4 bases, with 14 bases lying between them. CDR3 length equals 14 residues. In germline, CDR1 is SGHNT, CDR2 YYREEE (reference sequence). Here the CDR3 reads CASSPAVQSYGYTF. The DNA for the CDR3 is TGTGCCAGCAGCCCCGCTGTACAAAGCTATGGCTACACCTTC.